This passage covers 30 T cell receptor beta chains from one sample sequenced in a study of glioma-infiltrating T cells after dendritic cell vaccination. TCRdb keeps only in-frame clones here, not all; method: immunoSEQ multiplex PCR. This table holds around 97,000 clones, around 81% found once. Source: blood, taken before dendritic cell vaccination. These receptors all stem from a human donor with glioblastoma.

The V and J genes are TRBV27 and TRBJ2-3; 9 bases agree with TRBD2. The CDR3 has 15 residues. In germline, CDR1 is MNHEY, CDR2 SMNVEV (reference sequence). J gave up 5 bases and V 2 bases, and 5 bases lay outside the gene matches. CDR3 bases: TGTGCCAGCAGTTTACGCGGGGGGGGGTTAGATACGCAGTATTTT. Translating it yields CASSLRGGGLDTQYF.

This clone has just a few counts. The chain combines TRBV6-5 with TRBJ1-2; 7 positions match TRBD1. Germline values: CDR1 MNHEY, CDR2 SVGAGI. The CDR3 extends over 14 amino acids. The trim removed 4 bases at V and 8 bases at J, leaving 10 bases unmatched. CDR3 coding DNA: TGTGCCAGCAGTTCAAACGGGGACAGAGAAGGCTACACCTTC. Protein: CASSSNGDREGYTF.

The J gene is TRBJ2-7, the V gene TRBV2; D is perhaps TRBD2 (6 bases). Trimming removed 3 bases from V and 0 bases from J, with 21 bases in between. The CDR3 contains 18 residues. Germline-derived CDR1 and CDR2 are SNHLY and FYNNEI. The CDR3 loop reads CASSDLGAAGWSSYEQYF. The DNA for the CDR3 is TGTGCCAGCAGTGATTTAGGGGCCGCGGGGTGGAGCTCCTACGAGCAGTACTTC.

The chain carries TRBV9 and TRBJ2-1; D perhaps matches TRBD2 (7 bases). The CDR3 is 16 amino acids. Between the trimmed V and J ends, which lost 0 bases and 3 bases, there was a span of 13 bases. CDR1 and CDR2 (germline): SGDLS, YYNGEE. Written as DNA, the CDR3 is TGTGCCAGCAGCGTAGGGGGGGGGCTCAACTACAATGAGCAGTTCTTC. Encoded protein: CASSVGGGLNYNEQFF.

The rearrangement joins TRBV25-1 to TRBJ1-1; weak D call: TRBD1 (5 bases). Germline V lookup: CDR1 MGHDK, CDR2 SYGVNS. CDR3 size: 13 residues. Trimming removed 7 bases from V and 1 base from J, with 10 bases in between. CDR3 DNA: TGTGCCAGCAAGGCAGGGCGGAACACTGAAGCTTTCTTT. Translation: CASKAGRNTEAFF.

V is TRBV5-6 and J is TRBJ2-2, with D perhaps matching TRBD2 (7 bases). CDR1 is SGHDT and CDR2 is YYEEEE in the germline V gene. V shed 4 bases and J shed 3 bases, with 16 bases lying between them. There are 16 residues in the CDR3. Here the CDR3 reads CASSPMGGQDTGELFF. CDR3 in DNA: TGTGCCAGCAGCCCCATGGGGGGGCAGGACACCGGGGAGCTGTTTTTT.

This chain joins TRBV7-4 and TRBJ1-1; tentatively, D is TRBD1 (5 bases). CDR1 is SGHVT, CDR2 SQSDAQ, per germline. V was shortened by 1 base and J by 0 bases, with 15 bases between the two germline ends. There are 17 residues in the CDR3. The CDR3 sequence is CASSLVQGIEVNTEAFF. As DNA, the CDR3 is TGTGCCAGCAGCTTAGTGCAGGGTATAGAAGTGAACACTGAAGCTTTCTTT.

CDR3 in amino acids: CASKLGPLFVYEQYF. In DNA form, the CDR3 reads TGTGCCAGCAAGCTGGGCCCCCTTTTCGTCTACGAGCAGTACTTC. The V gene is TRBV6-1, the J gene TRBJ2-7; D is unclear. Trimming cost V 7 bases and J 3 bases, with 19 bases left between them. The CDR3 runs to 15 residues. CDR1 and CDR2 from the germline V gene are MNHNS and SASEGT.

The V call is TRBV7-9, the J call TRBJ1-2, with 7 bases aligning to TRBD1. Germline CDR1 SEHNR, CDR2 FQNEAQ (reference sequence). CDR3 length: 16 residues. Trimming removed 1 base from V and 6 bases from J; junction bases left unmatched: 11. CDR3 in amino acids: CASSLVSTGASNGYTF. The CDR3 DNA follows: TGTGCCAGCAGCTTAGTGTCTACAGGGGCTTCGAATGGCTACACCTTC.

The chain recombines TRBV11-3 with TRBJ2-5, with D unresolved. Trimming took off 1 base at V and 5 bases at J, with 5 bases between the two ends. Looked up from germline, CDR1 is SGHNT and CDR2 is YENEEA. The CDR3 length is 12 residues. The DNA of the CDR3 is TGTGCCAGCAGCTTAGCTTTTGAGACCCAGTACTTC. This codes for CASSLAFETQYF.

The gene calls are TRBV30 and TRBJ1-5; 9 bases line up with TRBD1. Germline values: CDR1 GTSNPN, CDR2 SVGIG (reference sequence). The CDR3 runs 15 residues. Losses at the gene ends were 1 base for V and 2 bases for J; bases not matched to a gene: 3. The CDR3 loop is CAWSATGGRNQPQHF. As DNA, the CDR3 is TGTGCCTGGAGTGCGACAGGGGGACGCAATCAGCCCCAGCATTTT.

This clone was seen once. The chain joins TRBV19 to TRBJ1-5; D might be TRBD1 (6 bases). The CDR3 length is 16 residues. In germline, CDR1 is LNHDA, CDR2 SQIVND (reference sequence). Trimming pared 6 bases from V and 1 base from J, leaving 16 bases between. The CDR3 region is CASRTAGVGSNQPQHF. The CDR3 DNA reads TGTGCCAGTAGAACGGCAGGGGTGGGGAGCAATCAGCCCCAGCATTTT.

This chain uses TRBV10-1 with TRBJ2-5; TRBD1 matches at 8 bases. Germline V gene data show CDR1 as WNHNN and CDR2 as SYGVQD (reference sequence). CDR3 length equals 14 residues. J was trimmed by 5 bases and V by 8 bases; bases with no gene match: 10. CDR3 DNA: TGCGCCAGCGCCCCAGGGGGCTTTGTGGAGACCCAGTACTTC. This sequence encodes CASAPGGFVETQYF.

The rearrangement links TRBV6-1 to TRBJ2-2; tentative D call: TRBD2 (5 bases). Trimming removed 0 bases at V and 4 bases at J, with 12 bases between. The CDR3 has 16 residues. Germline CDR1 is MNHNS and CDR2 is SASEGT. The CDR3 DNA reads as TGTGCCAGCAGTGAAGCGGCCGGGGTAGGCACCGGGGAGCTGTTTTTT. Amino acids: CASSEAAGVGTGELFF.

This chain links TRBV5-1 with TRBJ1-3; D ambiguous. Germline CDR1 reads SGHRS; CDR2 reads YFSETQ. V lost 0 bases, J lost 3 bases, and 7 bases lay in between. The CDR3 spans 14 residues. CDR3 sequence reads: CASSLVTGGNTIYF. The CDR3 nucleotides read TGCGCCAGCAGCTTGGTCACGGGTGGAAACACCATATATTTT.

The chain combines TRBV2 with TRBJ2-1, with 7 bases that match TRBD2. The CDR3 runs to 13 residues. Germline CDR1 and CDR2: SNHLY and FYNNEI. Trimming cost V 4 bases and J 15 bases; bases outside gene matches: 12. The CDR3 sequence: CASSAGTTRRWFF. The DNA for the CDR3 is TGTGCCAGCAGTGCCGGGACTACCCGTCGGTGGTTCTTC.

This clone showed up just a few times. The genes are TRBV6-5 and TRBJ1-3; no clear D gene. The V gene's germline CDR1 is MNHEY and CDR2 SVGAGI. V was shortened by 6 bases and J by 0 bases, with 6 bases between the two germline ends. CDR3 length: 13 residues. CDR3 in amino acids: CASRFYSGNTIYF. CDR3 sequence (DNA): TGTGCCAGCAGGTTCTACTCTGGAAACACCATATATTTT.

This rearrangement joins TRBV10-3 to TRBJ2-2; D is ambiguous. Trimming took off 2 bases at V and 0 bases at J, with 7 bases between the two ends. The CDR3 covers 15 residues. CDR1 and CDR2 (germline): ENHRY, SYGVKD. The CDR3 sequence is CAISETTTNTGELFF. For the CDR3, the DNA is TGTGCCATCAGTGAGACGACAACGAACACCGGGGAGCTGTTTTTT.

The V call is TRBV5-1, the J call TRBJ1-3; D remains unclear. The germline gives CDR1 SGHRS, CDR2 YFSETQ. This CDR3 is built from 15 residues. The V and J ends lost 5 bases and 0 bases respectively, with 12 bases between them. The CDR3 loop is CASSVGTDSGNTIYF. The CDR3, as DNA: TGCGCCAGCAGTGTGGGCACGGACTCTGGAAACACCATATATTTT.

The chain carries TRBV29-1 and TRBJ2-7; D gene ambiguous. CDR1 is SQVTM and CDR2 is ANQGSEA in the germline V gene. This CDR3 has 11 amino acids. V lost 3 bases, J lost 7 bases, and 10 bases lay in between. The chain's CDR3 is CSVEIVEEQYF. For the CDR3, the DNA is TGCAGCGTTGAGATAGTTGAGGAGCAGTACTTC.

The V and J genes are TRBV30 and TRBJ2-1; 12 bases agree with TRBD2. V lost 3 bases and J lost 2; bases outside the gene matches: 8. The length of the CDR3 is 17 residues. Germline V gene lookup returns CDR1 GTSNPN and CDR2 SVGIG (reference sequence). The CDR3 reads CAWRLAGGTGPYNEQFF. As DNA, the CDR3 is TGTGCCTGGAGACTAGCGGGGGGAACGGGTCCCTACAATGAGCAGTTCTTC.

The V call is TRBV30, the J call TRBJ1-4; 7 bases line up with TRBD1. Germline lookup yields CDR1 GTSNPN and CDR2 SVGIG (reference sequence). V lost 5 bases to trimming and J lost 8 bases; unmatched junction nucleotides: 14. The CDR3 sequence is 15 residues long. Here the CDR3 reads CAWGQPGQRREKLFF. DNA for the CDR3: TGTGCCTGGGGACAACCGGGACAGCGGAGAGAAAAACTGTTTTTT.

The chain is built from TRBV5-5 and TRBJ1-2, with D possibly being TRBD1 (5 bases). The V end lost 4 bases, the J end lost 4 bases, and 20 bases lay between the germline ends. Germline CDR1 SGHKS, CDR2 YYEKEE (reference sequence). The CDR3 sequence is 16 residues long. This CDR3 is CASSRGSGLSGYGYTF. The CDR3 bases are TGTGCCAGCAGCCGGGGGTCAGGGCTCAGTGGCTATGGCTACACCTTC.

The gene calls are TRBV6-1 and TRBJ1-2; D unresolved. Between the trimmed V and J ends, which lost 1 base and 10 bases, there was a span of 13 bases. CDR3 size: 13 residues. Germline-derived CDR1 and CDR2 are MNHNS and SASEGT. CDR3 nucleotide sequence: TGTGCCAGCAGTGAAGACAAATTTGGCTTCTACACCTTC. Amino acid sequence: CASSEDKFGFYTF.

This clone was seen a single time. The CDR3 sequence: CASSPRQGYNSPLHF. The CDR3 nucleotides are TGCGCCAGCAGCCCTAGACAGGGTTATAATTCACCCCTCCACTTT. V and J are TRBV4-1 and TRBJ1-6; 7 bases align to TRBD1. CDR3 length: 15 amino acids. Germline V gene sequence: CDR1 MGHRA, CDR2 YSYEKL. Trimming removed 4 bases from V and 4 bases from J; junction bases left unmatched: 4.

The table lists this clone with a count of one. This chain links TRBV6-6 with TRBJ1-2; perhaps TRBD1 as D (5 bases). CDR3 length equals 13 residues. Trimming took 0 bases from V and 6 from J, leaving 8 bases between them. Germline loops: CDR1 MNHNY, CDR2 SVGAGI (reference sequence). The CDR3 nucleotides are TGTGCCAGCAGTTACTCGGGGGAGGATGGCTACACCTTC. As protein: CASSYSGEDGYTF.

CDR3 sequence: CASSEGQFYGYTF. The CDR3 DNA sequence: TGTGCCAGCAGCGAAGGACAGTTCTATGGCTACACCTTC. The chain combines TRBV5-6 with TRBJ1-2; possible D gene TRBD1, 6 bases. The CDR3 has 13 residues. The germline V and J ends were trimmed by 4 bases and 4 bases, with 11 bases remaining between them. Germline assignment: CDR1 SGHDT and CDR2 YYEEEE.

The chain recombines TRBV6-1 with TRBJ2-7, with 7 bases fitting TRBD1. Germline CDR1 MNHNS, CDR2 SASEGT. V shed 7 bases and J 3 bases; nucleotides not matched to a gene: 6. The CDR3 is made up of 13 amino acids. The CDR3 sequence is CASNDRVFYEQYF. The CDR3 DNA reads TGTGCCAGCAACGACAGGGTTTTCTACGAGCAGTACTTC.

V usage is TRBV29-1 and J usage is TRBJ1-1; D possibly corresponds to TRBD1 (6 bases). Trimming pared 7 bases from V and 5 bases from J, leaving 14 bases between. The CDR3 totals 12 residues. The germline gives CDR1 SQVTM, CDR2 ANQGSEA. CDR3 region: CSAVRGWTEAFF. The DNA of the CDR3 is TGCAGCGCTGTCAGGGGATGGACTGAAGCTTTCTTT.

The rearrangement joins TRBV30 to TRBJ2-3; TRBD2 matches 7 bases. V trimming: 5 bases; J trimming: 3 bases; junction bases outside the gene matches: 8. CDR1 and CDR2 (germline): GTSNPN, SVGIG (reference sequence). The CDR3 length is 14 residues. In DNA, the CDR3 is TGTGCCTGGGCCCTGGGGGGGAGGACAGATACGCAGTATTTT. Residues: CAWALGGRTDTQYF.